Detailed here is one T cell receptor beta chain. This entry comes from a study of blood T cell repertoires in COVID-19. The CDR3 covers 12 residues. Germline CDR1 and CDR2: MNHNY and SVGAGI (reference sequence). V was clipped by 4 bases and J by 0 bases, with 4 bases between them. Repertoires were generated with immunoSEQ multiplex PCR, while TCRdb's copy carries only in-frame clones and drops some. The repertoire includes hundreds of thousands of clones, approximately 86% of them detected once, and around 6% sits in the top ten. This TCR came from a woman aged 30 to 39 with acute COVID-19. The chain links TRBV6-6 to TRBJ2-7; D is ambiguous. The source material was PBMCs or T cells enriched from blood (not recorded which). This CDR3 is CASSSSSYEQYF. CDR3 DNA sequence: TGTGCCAGCAGTTCTAGCTCCTACGAGCAGTACTTC.